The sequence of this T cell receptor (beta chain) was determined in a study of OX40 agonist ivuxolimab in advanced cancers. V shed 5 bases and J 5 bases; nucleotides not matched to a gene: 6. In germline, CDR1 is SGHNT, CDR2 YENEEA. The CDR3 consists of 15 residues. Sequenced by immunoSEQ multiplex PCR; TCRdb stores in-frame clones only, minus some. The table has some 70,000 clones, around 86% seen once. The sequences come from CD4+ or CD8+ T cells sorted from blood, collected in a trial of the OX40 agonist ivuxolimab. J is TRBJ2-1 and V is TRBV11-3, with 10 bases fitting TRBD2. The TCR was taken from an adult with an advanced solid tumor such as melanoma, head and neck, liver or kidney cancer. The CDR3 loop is CASSPAAGGDNEQFF. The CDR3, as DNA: TGTGCCAGCAGCCCTGCAGCGGGAGGGGACAATGAGCAGTTCTTC.